The 8 T cell receptor beta chains below were found in one sample sequenced in a study of CD8+ T cells in alopecia areata. Investigators isolated RNA and reverse transcribed it into cDNA to act as the sequencing template. Method: immunoSEQ multiplex PCR; TCRdb's copy keeps in-frame clones and lacks some. The table includes a few hundred thousand clones, approximately 40% detected once. Noted treatment: oral pan-JAK inhibitor, 5-10 mg twice daily. Sequenced material: CD4+ T cells sorted from blood, taken at approximately week 37, from a patient treated with tofacitinib. These receptor sequences come from a human donor with alopecia areata.

The chain employs TRBV5-4 and TRBJ2-3, with TRBD2 matching 7 bases. The ends lost 0 bases at V and 3 bases at J; junction bases unmatched: 7. The CDR3 is 16 residues long. Germline V lookup: CDR1 SGHNT, CDR2 YYREEE (reference sequence). CDR3 amino acids: CASSLGAGRTTDTQYF. CDR3 bases: TGTGCCAGCAGCTTGGGAGCGGGGAGGACGACAGATACGCAGTATTTT. Filled out from reference TRBV5-4 and TRBJ2-3, the complete variable domain reads ETGVTQSPTHLIKTRGQQVTLRCSSQSGHNTVSWYQQALGQGPQFIFQYYREEENGRGNFPPRFSGLQFPNYSSELNVNALELDDSALYLCASSLGAGRTTDTQYFGPGTRLTVL.

The rearrangement uses TRBV28 and TRBJ2-1, with a possible D match to TRBD1 (6 bases). Germline CDR1 is MDHEN and CDR2 is SYDVKM. Trimming took 5 bases from V and 3 from J, leaving 20 bases between them. The CDR3 is 17 amino acids. In DNA form, the CDR3 reads TGTGCCAGCAGTGGAGAACAGGGTTCAAAGCACTACAATGAGCAGTTCTTC. This gives the protein CASSGEQGSKHYNEQFF.

The CDR3 DNA reads TGTGCCAGCAGCTCAGGGGAGGGGGCAACAGATACGCAGTATTTT. It encodes CASSSGEGATDTQYF. The chain has TRBV11-3 and TRBJ2-3; D is perhaps TRBD1 or TRBD2 (7 bases each). The V end lost 4 bases, the J end lost 3 bases, and 14 bases lay between the germline ends. The CDR3 is 15 amino acids. Germline V CDR1 and CDR2: SGHNT, YENEEA.

This chain links TRBV5-4 with TRBJ2-3, with 7 bases fitting TRBD2. The germline gives CDR1 SGHNT, CDR2 YYREEE (reference sequence). Germline trimming cut 5 bases from V and 0 bases from J; bases unmatched to any gene: 9. The CDR3 is 16 amino acids. The CDR3 sequence: CASSTPAGESTDTQYF. The CDR3 region has the DNA TGTGCCAGCAGTACTCCCGCGGGGGAGAGCACAGATACGCAGTATTTT.

This clone was counted only a few times. The rearrangement links TRBV19 to TRBJ1-1, with D perhaps matching TRBD1 (5 bases). The germline gives CDR1 LNHDA, CDR2 SQIVND (reference sequence). V was pared by 5 bases and J by 1 base, with 11 bases between. The CDR3 is 14 amino acids. CDR3 nucleotide sequence: TGTGCCAGTAGTTTGACAGTCCGGAACACTGAAGCTTTCTTT. This sequence encodes CASSLTVRNTEAFF.

This clone was seen more than once but under ten times. The chain carries TRBV6-5 and TRBJ2-5, with D tentatively TRBD1 (6 bases). Germline CDR1 is MNHEY and CDR2 is SVGAGI. Trimming took 1 base from V and 5 from J, leaving 14 bases between them. The CDR3 runs 15 residues. This chain's CDR3 is CASSYLGWGRETQYF. In DNA form, the CDR3 reads TGTGCCAGCAGTTACTTGGGTTGGGGGCGCGAGACCCAGTACTTC.

The V call is TRBV30, the J call TRBJ2-7; tentatively, D is TRBD2 (5 bases). CDR3 length: 16 residues. V gave up 2 bases and J gave up 2 bases, with 19 bases separating them. The germline CDR1 and CDR2 sequences are GTSNPN and SVGIG (reference sequence). CDR3 loop: CAWSRPGLDRPYEQYF. CDR3 nucleotide sequence: TGTGCCTGGAGTCGCCCAGGACTCGACCGACCCTACGAGCAGTACTTC.

About this clone itself: This same CDR3 is encoded by further DNA sequences in the sample. The genes are TRBV30 and TRBJ1-5, with TRBD1 as a possible D gene (5 bases). The germline V and J ends were trimmed by 1 base and 7 bases, with 11 bases remaining between them. The CDR3 loop spans 13 amino acids. Germline values: CDR1 GTSNPN, CDR2 SVGIG (reference sequence). CDR3 nucleotides: TGTGCCTGGAGTGGAAGGGGAGGGCAGCCCCAGCATTTT. Translated, it gives CAWSGRGGQPQHF.